A selection of T cell receptor beta chains follows, all from one sample in a study of beta chain features in type 1 diabetes. Produced via immunoSEQ multiplex PCR; TCRdb's table is partial and in-frame only. The sample includes some 700,000 clones, 13% of them seen just once. The source material was naive CD4+ T cells from blood. Source of these receptors: a man aged 18 to 29 with type 1 diabetes. Each CDR3 is given with its conserved first and last residue. A D gene is named only where the DNA matches it firmly. A row's size may be missing; if present it is once, few, many or a size class.

D,J,V,size,DNA,CDR3
NA,TRBJ2-4,TRBV28,few,TGTGCCAGCAGTCCCGGGATTTTGGCCAAAAACATTCAGTACTTC,CASSPGILAKNIQYF
TRBD1,TRBJ2-7,TRBV6-5,NA,TGTGCCAGCAGTTATCGCAGGGGGTTCTACGAGCAGTACTTC,CASSYRRGFYEQYF
TRBD1,TRBJ2-7,TRBV5-6,NA,TGTGCCAGCAGCTCTACAGGGGGCGAGCAGTACTTC,CASSSTGGEQYF
NA,TRBJ1-5,TRBV2,NA,TGTGCCAGCAGTTCTGGACTGGTGGGCAATCAGCCCCAGCATTTT,CASSSGLVGNQPQHF
NA,TRBJ1-3,TRBV18,few,TGTGCCAGCTCACCCCCAGGCTCTGGAAACACCATATATTTT,CASSPPGSGNTIYF
NA,TRBJ1-6,TRBV11-2,few,TGTGCCAGCAGCTTACGGGGTGGATCTATTTCACCCCTCCACTTT,CASSLRGGSISPLHF
NA,TRBJ2-3,TRBV5-1,few,TGCGCCAGCAGTTTGGGGAACACAGATACGCAGTATTTT,CASSLGNTDTQYF
TRBD2,TRBJ2-1,TRBV4-1,few,TGCGCCAGCTCCCCGGGACTAACAAACAATGAGCAGTTCTTC,CASSPGLTNNEQFF
NA,TRBJ1-5,TRBV9,few,TGTGCCAGCACTTACCCGGACAGCTACACAAAAGGTCAGCCCCAGCATTTT,CASTYPDSYTKGQPQHF
TRBD1,TRBJ2-3,TRBV6-5,few,TGTGCCAGCAGTTACTCGAGACAGGGGTTCGATACGCAGTATTTT,CASSYSRQGFDTQYF
NA,TRBJ1-3,TRBV30,few,TGTGCCTGGGGCGTGGGGGGCAGTCCAAACACCATATATTTT,CAWGVGGSPNTIYF
NA,TRBJ1-3,TRBV30,NA,TGTGCCTGGGTACAGGGCTCTGGAAACACCATATATTTT,CAWVQGSGNTIYF
NA,TRBJ2-3,TRBV7-9,NA,TGTGCCAGCAGCTTAGCGCTGAGGGGGACAGATACGCAGTATTTT,CASSLALRGTDTQYF
NA,TRBJ2-5,TRBV3-1/TRBV3-2,few,TGTGCTACCTCGCCACAGTACTTC,CATSPQYF
NA,TRBJ2-2,TRBV5-1,NA,TGCGCCAGCAGCCTGGACGGAAACACCGGGGAGCTGTTTTTT,CASSLDGNTGELFF
NA,TRBJ2-2,TRBV5-4,NA,TGTGCCAGCAGTTCGGACAGGGAGGGATATACCGGGGAGCTGTTTTTT,CASSSDREGYTGELFF
NA,TRBJ1-1,TRBV28,few,TGTGCCAGCAGTGGACGGGTGAACACTGAAGCTTTCTTT,CASSGRVNTEAFF
NA,TRBJ2-1,TRBV7-9,NA,TGTGCCAGCAGCTTAATGAGGGTGGGGTACAATGAGCAGTTCTTC,CASSLMRVGYNEQFF
NA,TRBJ1-2,TRBV4-1,NA,TGCGCCAGCAGCCAAGTCGAGGGTCATGGCTACACCTTC,CASSQVEGHGYTF
TRBD1,TRBJ2-1,TRBV18,few,TGTGCCAGCTCCTCAACGCCCACAGGGGCGCCGGGGTATGAGCAGTTCTTC,CASSSTPTGAPGYEQFF
NA,TRBJ2-5,TRBV6-6,NA,TGTGCCAGCAGTTATTGGGACTTTGAGACCCAGTACTTC,CASSYWDFETQYF
NA,TRBJ1-1,TRBV18,NA,TGTGCCAGCTCACGGGGGAACACTGAAGCTTTCTTT,CASSRGNTEAFF
TRBD2,TRBJ2-5,TRBV11-2,few,TGTGCCAGCAGCTTGGTAGCGGGGGGGATCCAAGAGACCCAGTACTTC,CASSLVAGGIQETQYF
NA,TRBJ2-3,TRBV30,NA,TGTGCCTGGAGTACCCAGGGAGCAGATACGCAGTATTTT,CAWSTQGADTQYF
NA,TRBJ1-2,TRBV6-6,few,TGTGCCAGCAGCTTAGGCCTAGGCCAGGGGCGGAATGGCTACACCTTC,CASSLGLGQGRNGYTF
TRBD1,TRBJ1-1,TRBV6-1,NA,TGTGCCAGCAGTGAGAACAGGGGGAGGGAAGCTTTCTTT,CASSENRGREAFF
NA,TRBJ1-6,TRBV5-6,few,TGTGCCAGCAGCCCCGGCACGGAGTCACCCCTCCACTTT,CASSPGTESPLHF